One and the same sample provided the 20 T cell receptor beta chains below, sequenced in a study of T cells in Graves' hyperthyroidism and ophthalmopathy. Amplification of TCR beta CDR3 regions was performed using RNA transcripts as template. HTBI primers drove first-round RT-PCR of the TCR CDR3. TCRdb processed the multiplex PCR reads anew with MiXCR; each CDR3 protein has one entry. This sample carries about 640,000 distinct CDR3 sequences, 20% of them seen once, and the ten largest clones take under 35%. Sequencing was performed on blood. The receptors were gathered from a young man with Graves' ophthalmopathy.

Concerning this clonotype itself: Without the conserved terminal phenylalanine or tryptophan, this CDR3 likely stems from a read error. The chain combines TRBV15 with TRBJ1-5; 8 nucleotides match TRBD1. The CDR3 contains 17 residues. Looked up from germline, CDR1 is LNHNV and CDR2 is YYDKDF (reference sequence). V was pared by 0 bases and J by 2 bases, with 6 bases of the junction left unmatched. As DNA, the CDR3 is TGTGCCACCAGCAGAGACCTGACAGGGGCTCGCAATCAGCCCCAGCATTCT. Its protein product is CATSRDLTGARNQPQHS.

This clonotype was counted only a few times. The gene calls are TRBV19 and TRBJ1-1, with D maybe TRBD1 (5 bases). CDR1 LNHDA and CDR2 SQIVND come from the germline V gene (reference sequence). V shed 2 bases and J shed 3 bases, with 13 bases lying between them. CDR3 length: 15 residues. In DNA, the CDR3 is TGTGCCAGTAGTATATGGGGGGACGGGGACACTGAAGCTTTCTTT. Protein sequence: CASSIWGDGDTEAFF.

This clonotype has a handful of counts. This chain links TRBV7-2 with TRBJ2-3, with D perhaps TRBD1 or TRBD2 (5 bases each). V lost 4 bases and J 3 bases, leaving 8 bases between the germline ends. This CDR3 has 13 amino acids. Germline V gene sequence: CDR1 SGHTA, CDR2 FQGNSA. CDR3 residues: CASSWDRTDTQYF. The CDR3 DNA reads TGTGCCAGCAGCTGGGACCGGACAGATACGCAGTATTTT.

The CDR3 is CASSTRGIETQYF. The CDR3 DNA reads as TGTGCCAGCAGCACCAGGGGGATAGAGACCCAGTACTTC. The chain uses TRBV9 and TRBJ2-5; 7 bases fit TRBD1. The germline gives CDR1 SGDLS, CDR2 YYNGEE. Trimming removed 4 bases from V and 4 bases from J; junction bases left unmatched: 4. CDR3 length: 13 amino acids.

The chain recombines TRBV7-9 with TRBJ1-1; D remains unclear. Germline CDR1 is SEHNR and CDR2 is FQNEAQ (reference sequence). V was clipped by 1 base and J by 2 bases, with 8 bases between them. CDR3 length: 14 amino acids. The CDR3 sequence: CASSLVDGNTEAFF. The CDR3 DNA sequence: TGTGCCAGCAGCTTAGTGGACGGTAACACTGAAGCTTTCTTT.

The chain has TRBV19 and TRBJ1-3; D possibly corresponds to TRBD1 (6 bases). Germline V lookup: CDR1 LNHDA, CDR2 SQIVND (reference sequence). The CDR3 has 14 amino acids. With 9 bases removed from V and 2 bases from J, the gap between germline ends came to 14 bases. CDR3 in DNA: TGTGCCAGCCCGGACAGTAGGACTGGAAACACCATATATTTT. Protein: CASPDSRTGNTIYF.

J is TRBJ2-1 and V is TRBV6-7; the D gene is possibly TRBD1 (5 bases). TRBV6-7 is annotated as an ORF whose role is uncertain. The V end lost 6 bases, the J end lost 6 bases, and 18 bases lay between the germline ends. The CDR3 extends over 15 amino acids. CDR3 amino acids: CASSYRKEPFNEQFF. CDR3 nucleotides: TGTGCCAGCAGCTACAGGAAGGAGCCTTTCAATGAGCAGTTCTTC.

This clonotype has only a few counts. The rearrangement links TRBV18 to TRBJ2-1, with D unresolved. V was cut by 2 bases and J by 6 bases, with 8 bases left in between. The CDR3 has 13 amino acids. Germline CDR1 KGHSH, CDR2 LQKENI. The CDR3 nucleotides read TGTGCCAGCTCACCATCTGGCCCCAATGAGCAGTTCTTC. It is translated as CASSPSGPNEQFF.

This clonotype was seen only a few times. The chain combines TRBV12-3 or TRBV12-4 with TRBJ2-7; D is ambiguous. This CDR3 is built from 14 residues. Trimming removed 5 bases at V and 2 bases at J, with 13 bases between. The CDR3 loop is CASSPGRTTYEQYF. CDR3 coding DNA: TGTGCCAGCAGTCCCGGACGGACGACCTACGAGCAGTACTTC.

This clonotype appeared a few times. The J gene is TRBJ1-4, the V gene TRBV30; D perhaps matches TRBD1 (5 bases). The CDR3 extends over 13 amino acids. Trimming took off 4 bases at V and 8 bases at J, with 14 bases between the two ends. Germline V lookup: CDR1 GTSNPN, CDR2 SVGIG (reference sequence). CDR3 protein: CAWNEQAGEKLFF. CDR3 coding DNA: TGTGCCTGGAACGAACAGGCGGGGGAAAAACTGTTTTTT.

Only a few counts were recorded for this clonotype. This chain uses TRBV6-1 with TRBJ1-1; 7 nucleotides line up with TRBD1. Germline CDR1 is MNHNS and CDR2 is SASEGT. The length of the CDR3 is 13 residues. With 7 bases clipped from V and 4 bases from J, the junction kept 6 bases outside the gene matches. The CDR3 reads CASMNAGGTEAFF. CDR3 bases: TGTGCCAGCATGAATGCAGGGGGCACTGAAGCTTTCTTT.

The gene calls are TRBV6-5 and TRBJ2-1, with 12 bases aligning to TRBD2. Germline V gene data show CDR1 as MNHEY and CDR2 as SVGAGI. The CDR3 loop spans 15 amino acids. With V trimmed by 0 bases and J by 8 bases, 2 bases remained unmatched. The CDR3 sequence: CASSYSASGRDEQFF. The CDR3 nucleotides are TGTGCCAGCAGTTACTCGGCTAGCGGGAGGGATGAGCAGTTCTTC.

V gene TRBV20-1 combines with J gene TRBJ2-7, with D possibly being TRBD1 or TRBD2 (6 bases each). Germline values: CDR1 DFQATT, CDR2 SNEGSKA (reference sequence). V gave up 3 bases and J gave up 1 base, with 13 bases separating them. This CDR3 region has 14 residues. The CDR3 DNA follows: TGCAGTGCTAGGTCACAGGGACTTTCCTACGAGCAGTACTTC. Its translation: CSARSQGLSYEQYF.

The genes are TRBV2 and TRBJ1-2, with D possibly TRBD1 on 6 matching bases. The CDR3 spans 12 residues. V was pared by 7 bases and J by 4 bases, with 10 bases between. In germline, CDR1 is SNHLY, CDR2 FYNNEI. The CDR3 spells CASMQGPYGYTF. The CDR3 DNA reads as TGTGCCAGCATGCAGGGGCCCTATGGCTACACCTTC. Together with reference TRBV2 and TRBJ1-2, the CDR3 gives the full variable domain: EPEVTQTPSHQVTQMGQEVILRCVPISNHLYFYWYRQILGQKVEFLVSFYNNEISEKSEIFDDQFSVERPDGSNFTLKIRSTKLEDSAMYFCASMQGPYGYTFGSGTRLTVV.

CDR3 loop: CASSRQGLAYNSPLHF. The CDR3 DNA reads as TGTGCCAGCAGTCGACAGGGCCTAGCCTATAATTCACCCCTCCACTTT. This chain links TRBV28 with TRBJ1-6; 7 positions match TRBD1. Germline trimming cut 5 bases from V and 2 bases from J; bases unmatched to any gene: 6. The length of the CDR3 is 16 residues. Per the germline V gene, CDR1 is MDHEN and CDR2 is SYDVKM.

V usage is TRBV19 and J usage is TRBJ1-6; D is undetermined. CDR1 LNHDA and CDR2 SQIVND come from the germline V gene (reference sequence). The CDR3 totals 13 residues. Deletions cut 2 bases from V and 6 bases from J, with 5 bases between. CDR3 region: CASSITINSPLHF. The CDR3 DNA reads as TGTGCCAGTAGTATAACGATTAATTCACCCCTCCACTTT.

For this clonotype: A much larger clone lies one base from this, so it may be a read error. The chain recombines TRBV30 with TRBJ2-5, with 8 bases aligning to TRBD2. In germline, CDR1 is GTSNPN, CDR2 SVGIG (reference sequence). The V segment lost 4 bases and the J segment 5 bases; nucleotides outside the gene matches: 6. The CDR3 length is 13 residues. The DNA of the CDR3 is TGTGCCTGGAACCGGGGGGGTAAGGAGACCCAGTACTTC. This encodes CAWNRGGKETQYF.

This clonotype was found many times. The rearrangement joins TRBV6-1 to TRBJ2-7; no clear D. The CDR3 is made up of 12 amino acids. Germline V gives CDR1 MNHNS, CDR2 SASEGT. V was pared by 3 bases and J by 3 bases, with 6 bases between. The CDR3 is CASSEAVYEQYF. The CDR3 DNA follows: TGTGCCAGCAGTGAGGCGGTCTACGAGCAGTACTTC.

This clonotype occurred many times. The gene calls are TRBV11-2 and TRBJ2-1; TRBD1 matches at 12 bases. There are 20 residues in the CDR3. J was trimmed by 0 bases and V by 4 bases; bases with no gene match: 13. Per germline, CDR1 SGHAT and CDR2 FQNNGV. The CDR3 region is CASSSGTGGSSGSSYNEQFF. CDR3 sequence (DNA): TGTGCCAGCAGCTCCGGGACAGGGGGCTCTAGCGGGAGCTCCTACAATGAGCAGTTCTTC.

The rearrangement links TRBV6-1 to TRBJ2-1; 10 nucleotides match TRBD2. This CDR3 comprises 13 residues. Germline loops: CDR1 MNHNS, CDR2 SASEGT. V dropped 6 bases and J dropped 8; count of bases not matched to a gene: 4. The CDR3 DNA reads TGTGCCAGCAGACTAGCGGGAAGGGATGAGCAGTTCTTC. This translates into CASRLAGRDEQFF.